The sequence of this T cell receptor beta chain was determined in a study of shared clonotypes between healthy human individuals. Sequenced by immunoSEQ multiplex PCR; TCRdb stores in-frame clones only, minus some. The sample consists of 2 million to 3 million clones, approximately 92% of them appearing once. This clonotype originated in a man younger than 30 in good health. The sample comprised naive CD4+ T cells sorted from blood. Subset here: CD45RA+ positively selected.

The chain's CDR3 is CASSGPPLGIAEAFF. The CDR3 DNA follows: TGTGCCAGCAGCGGTCCCCCATTAGGAATCGCTGAAGCTTTCTTT. This chain joins TRBV5-6 and TRBJ1-1; D is uncertain. Germline CDR1 and CDR2: SGHDT and YYEEEE. CDR3 length: 15 residues. V was clipped by 4 bases and J by 6 bases, with 19 bases between them.